This T cell receptor (beta chain) was captured in a study of blood T cell repertoires in COVID-19. Some clones are missing from TCRdb's copy, which holds only in-frame ones; the method was immunoSEQ multiplex PCR. The data contain about 160,000 clones, approximately 87% of them singletons. Germline V CDR1 and CDR2: MNHNS, SASEGT. The CDR3 is 14 residues long. J lost 7 bases, V lost 2 bases, and 7 bases had no gene match. The receptor was isolated from a woman in her 70s with acute or convalescent COVID-19. V gene TRBV6-1 combines with J gene TRBJ1-2; 7 bases are a match to TRBD1. Sequences were obtained from peripheral blood. The CDR3 DNA sequence: TGTGCCAGCAGTGAAACAGGGGCAGTGGGTGGCTACACCTTC. Residues: CASSETGAVGGYTF.